A selection of T cell receptor beta chains follows, all from one sample in a study of PD-1 blockade in classical Hodgkin lymphoma. Measured with immunoSEQ multiplex PCR; TCRdb has only the in-frame clones, and not every one. This sample has nearly 25,000 clones, with roughly 89% found just once. The sample comprised CD4+ T cells from blood. The receptor set was obtained from a human donor with classical Hodgkin lymphoma. CDR3s include the opening cysteine and the closing phenylalanine or tryptophan. Fields, in order: J gene, V gene, clone size, D gene, CDR3 DNA, CDR3 protein. A D gene is named only where the DNA matches it firmly. The listing skips clone size in some rows; elsewhere it reads once, few, many or a size class.

J gene: TRBJ1-1
V gene: TRBV7-2
clone size: few
D gene: NA
CDR3 DNA: TGTGCCAGCAGCGCATACAGGGAGAGGGGCACTGAAGCTTTCTTT
CDR3 protein: CASSAYRERGTEAFF

J gene: TRBJ1-4
V gene: TRBV2
clone size: NA
D gene: NA
CDR3 DNA: TGTGCCAGCAGGCGAGACACTCCAGGCATAACTAATGAAAAACTGTTTTTT
CDR3 protein: CASRRDTPGITNEKLFF

J gene: TRBJ2-5
V gene: TRBV4-1
clone size: NA
D gene: NA
CDR3 DNA: TGCGCCAGCAGCCTGGGGTCCGGAGGGTCTGAGACCCAGTACTTC
CDR3 protein: CASSLGSGGSETQYF

J gene: TRBJ2-3
V gene: TRBV6-6
clone size: NA
D gene: NA
CDR3 DNA: TGTGCCAGCAGTTACTCGATGAGCACAGATACGCAGTATTTT
CDR3 protein: CASSYSMSTDTQYF

J gene: TRBJ2-5
V gene: TRBV28
clone size: NA
D gene: NA
CDR3 DNA: TGTGCCAGCAGCCCCCAGGGAGCTAGGACCCAGTACTTC
CDR3 protein: CASSPQGARTQYF

J gene: TRBJ2-7
V gene: TRBV7-9
clone size: NA
D gene: TRBD2
CDR3 DNA: TGTGCCAGCAGCTTAGCGGGGGGGGTTTGGCACGAGCAGTACTTC
CDR3 protein: CASSLAGGVWHEQYF

J gene: TRBJ1-3
V gene: TRBV6-1
clone size: once
D gene: TRBD1
CDR3 DNA: TGTGCCAGCAGCCTTAGACAGGGTCGTGACACCATATATTTT
CDR3 protein: CASSLRQGRDTIYF

J gene: TRBJ2-3
V gene: TRBV7-9
clone size: NA
D gene: TRBD2
CDR3 DNA: TGTGCCAGCACCGGTTCCTTGGCGGGGGGGCCCACAGATACGCAGTATTTT
CDR3 protein: CASTGSLAGGPTDTQYF

J gene: TRBJ1-2
V gene: TRBV9
clone size: NA
D gene: NA
CDR3 DNA: TGTGCCAGCAGCGCCCCGACAGACTATGGCTACACCTTC
CDR3 protein: CASSAPTDYGYTF

J gene: TRBJ2-3
V gene: TRBV7-9
clone size: once
D gene: TRBD2
CDR3 DNA: TGTGCCAGCAGCTTAGGGGCTAGCGGGAACACAGATACGCAGTATTTT
CDR3 protein: CASSLGASGNTDTQYF

J gene: TRBJ1-1
V gene: TRBV25-1
clone size: NA
D gene: TRBD1
CDR3 DNA: TGTGCCAGCAGTGAACTAGGGGGCGCGGGCACTGAAGCTTTCTTT
CDR3 protein: CASSELGGAGTEAFF

J gene: TRBJ2-5
V gene: TRBV5-4
clone size: NA
D gene: NA
CDR3 DNA: TGTGCCAGCAGCCGCTCAGGTGCGGTCGGAGAGACCCAGTACTTC
CDR3 protein: CASSRSGAVGETQYF

J gene: TRBJ2-7
V gene: TRBV10-2
clone size: NA
D gene: NA
CDR3 DNA: TGCGCCAGCAGGATGACTAGAACCGAGCAGTACTTC
CDR3 protein: CASRMTRTEQYF

J gene: TRBJ2-3
V gene: TRBV10-3
clone size: NA
D gene: TRBD1
CDR3 DNA: TGTGCCATCAGTCGAACCGGGACAGGGTCCACAGATACGCAGTATTTT
CDR3 protein: CAISRTGTGSTDTQYF

J gene: TRBJ2-3
V gene: TRBV6-1
clone size: NA
D gene: NA
CDR3 DNA: TGTGCCAGCAGTCCATCGGCGACCACAGATACGCAGTATTTT
CDR3 protein: CASSPSATTDTQYF

J gene: TRBJ2-2
V gene: TRBV10-3
clone size: NA
D gene: NA
CDR3 DNA: TGTGCCATCAGTGGCGGCCACCCGAGCACCGGGGAGCTGTTTTTT
CDR3 protein: CAISGGHPSTGELFF

J gene: TRBJ1-1
V gene: TRBV29-1
clone size: NA
D gene: NA
CDR3 DNA: TGCAGCGTTGCCCCAGGGACGGGCGACACTGAAGCTTTCTTT
CDR3 protein: CSVAPGTGDTEAFF

J gene: TRBJ2-5
V gene: TRBV5-1
clone size: NA
D gene: NA
CDR3 DNA: TGCGCCAGCAGCTCAGGGTTTCGCCAAGAGACCCAGTACTTC
CDR3 protein: CASSSGFRQETQYF

J gene: TRBJ2-3
V gene: TRBV18
clone size: NA
D gene: TRBD2
CDR3 DNA: TGTGCCAGCTCACCCGGGACTAGCGCCGACACAGATACGCAGTATTTT
CDR3 protein: CASSPGTSADTDTQYF

J gene: TRBJ1-1
V gene: TRBV5-4
clone size: NA
D gene: TRBD1
CDR3 DNA: TGTGCCAGCAGCTCCGATATACAGGGGAGTGGGACTGAAGCTTTCTTT
CDR3 protein: CASSSDIQGSGTEAFF

J gene: TRBJ2-1
V gene: TRBV10-1
clone size: NA
D gene: NA
CDR3 DNA: TGCGCCAGCAGTGAGAGAGCGACAGGCAATGAGCAGTTCTTC
CDR3 protein: CASSERATGNEQFF

J gene: TRBJ1-2
V gene: TRBV19
clone size: NA
D gene: NA
CDR3 DNA: TGTGCCAGTAGGGGGATTAACTATGGCTACACCTTC
CDR3 protein: CASRGINYGYTF

J gene: TRBJ2-5
V gene: TRBV7-9
clone size: NA
D gene: NA
CDR3 DNA: TGTGCCAGCAGCTTAGAGGGACGGGGGCCACGGCAGGCCCAGTACTTC
CDR3 protein: CASSLEGRGPRQAQYF

J gene: TRBJ1-2
V gene: TRBV23-1
clone size: once
D gene: TRBD1
CDR3 DNA: TGCGCCAGCAGTCTCACAGGGGTGTATGGCTACACCTTC
CDR3 protein: CASSLTGVYGYTF

J gene: TRBJ2-5
V gene: TRBV11-2
clone size: NA
D gene: NA
CDR3 DNA: TGTGCCAGCAGTACTGCCGGCGGAACCTTCCAAGAGACCCAGTACTTC
CDR3 protein: CASSTAGGTFQETQYF

J gene: TRBJ1-4
V gene: TRBV5-1
clone size: NA
D gene: TRBD1
CDR3 DNA: TGCGCCAGCAGGACAGGGGGCGATCCCACTAATGAAAAACTGTTTTTT
CDR3 protein: CASRTGGDPTNEKLFF

J gene: TRBJ1-3
V gene: TRBV6-5
clone size: NA
D gene: NA
CDR3 DNA: TGTGCCAGCAGTTATCTCGGTGAAGTTGGAAACACCATATATTTT
CDR3 protein: CASSYLGEVGNTIYF

J gene: TRBJ1-3
V gene: TRBV28
clone size: NA
D gene: NA
CDR3 DNA: TGTGCCAGCGGGGAACTAAGAACTGGAAACACCATATATTTT
CDR3 protein: CASGELRTGNTIYF

J gene: TRBJ1-1
V gene: TRBV4-1
clone size: NA
D gene: NA
CDR3 DNA: TGCGCCAGCAACCCTTCGATAGGGGGGGCTGAAGCTTTCTTT
CDR3 protein: CASNPSIGGAEAFF

J gene: TRBJ1-6
V gene: TRBV27
clone size: NA
D gene: NA
CDR3 DNA: TGTGCCAGCAGTTCTTCAGAATATAATTCACCCCTCCACTTT
CDR3 protein: CASSSSEYNSPLHF

J gene: TRBJ2-7
V gene: TRBV11-2
clone size: few
D gene: NA
CDR3 DNA: TGTGCCAGCAGCTGGGACCCCGGACCCTACGAGCAGTACTTC
CDR3 protein: CASSWDPGPYEQYF

J gene: TRBJ2-1
V gene: TRBV5-1
clone size: NA
D gene: NA
CDR3 DNA: TGCGCCAGCAGCTGGGGGGGCGATGAGCAGTTCTTC
CDR3 protein: CASSWGGDEQFF

J gene: TRBJ2-7
V gene: TRBV5-1
clone size: NA
D gene: NA
CDR3 DNA: TGCGCCAGCAGCTTGTCGGCAGGGGCCTCCTACGAGCAGTACTTC
CDR3 protein: CASSLSAGASYEQYF

J gene: TRBJ1-4
V gene: TRBV7-2
clone size: NA
D gene: TRBD1
CDR3 DNA: TGTGCCAGCAGCCTGGCGGGGGGGACAGTTGAAAAACTGTTTTTT
CDR3 protein: CASSLAGGTVEKLFF

J gene: TRBJ2-7
V gene: TRBV5-4
clone size: NA
D gene: NA
CDR3 DNA: TGTGCCAGCAGCTTGGCGTGGGGAGGGGGCTACGAGCAGTACTTC
CDR3 protein: CASSLAWGGGYEQYF

J gene: TRBJ1-2
V gene: TRBV19
clone size: NA
D gene: NA
CDR3 DNA: TGTGCCAGTAGCCCCTCAAGTAACTATGGCTACACCTTC
CDR3 protein: CASSPSSNYGYTF

J gene: TRBJ1-2
V gene: TRBV7-9
clone size: NA
D gene: NA
CDR3 DNA: TGTGCCAGCAGCTTAGCGGAGTATGGCTACACCTTC
CDR3 protein: CASSLAEYGYTF

J gene: TRBJ2-2
V gene: TRBV5-1
clone size: NA
D gene: NA
CDR3 DNA: TGCGCCAGCAGCTTAGGAGTGGACAGAAACACCGGGGAGCTGTTTTTT
CDR3 protein: CASSLGVDRNTGELFF

J gene: TRBJ2-5
V gene: TRBV4-3
clone size: few
D gene: NA
CDR3 DNA: TGCGCCAGCAGCCACACGGTGTACCAAGAGACCCAGTACTTC
CDR3 protein: CASSHTVYQETQYF

J gene: TRBJ2-7
V gene: TRBV7-9
clone size: NA
D gene: NA
CDR3 DNA: TGTGCCAGCAGCTTAACAGAACTCTCACAGCAGTACTTC
CDR3 protein: CASSLTELSQQYF

J gene: TRBJ2-1
V gene: TRBV6-4
clone size: NA
D gene: NA
CDR3 DNA: TGTGCCAGCAGTGATGGGGTCCAGGGCCACAATGAGCAGTTCTTC
CDR3 protein: CASSDGVQGHNEQFF

J gene: TRBJ1-5
V gene: TRBV2
clone size: once
D gene: NA
CDR3 DNA: TGTGCCAGCAGTCGGGAGGAAAATCAGCCCCAGCATTTT
CDR3 protein: CASSREENQPQHF

J gene: TRBJ2-2
V gene: TRBV2
clone size: NA
D gene: TRBD2
CDR3 DNA: TGTGCCAGCAGTGAAGTAACTAGCGGCACCGGGGAGCTGTTTTTT
CDR3 protein: CASSEVTSGTGELFF

J gene: TRBJ1-2
V gene: TRBV11-3
clone size: NA
D gene: NA
CDR3 DNA: TGTGCCAGCAGCACAGGTCCCCACGACTATGGCTACACCTTC
CDR3 protein: CASSTGPHDYGYTF

J gene: TRBJ2-1
V gene: TRBV7-2
clone size: NA
D gene: TRBD2
CDR3 DNA: TGTGCCAGCAGCTCTACTAGCGGGAGGGACAATGAGCAGTTCTTC
CDR3 protein: CASSSTSGRDNEQFF

J gene: TRBJ2-1
V gene: TRBV6-5
clone size: NA
D gene: NA
CDR3 DNA: TGTGCCACCAGCGAGGACAGTCTTGATGAGCAGTTCTTC
CDR3 protein: CATSEDSLDEQFF

J gene: TRBJ2-1
V gene: TRBV7-3
clone size: once
D gene: TRBD2
CDR3 DNA: TGTGCCAGCAGCCCCGATCTAGCGGGTAATTACAATGAGCAGTTCTTC
CDR3 protein: CASSPDLAGNYNEQFF

J gene: TRBJ2-1
V gene: TRBV11-2
clone size: NA
D gene: TRBD2
CDR3 DNA: TGTGCCAGCAGCCCCCGCCTCTTAACTAGCGGGGGGACCTACAATGAGCAGTTCTTC
CDR3 protein: CASSPRLLTSGGTYNEQFF

J gene: TRBJ1-2
V gene: TRBV11-2
clone size: NA
D gene: NA
CDR3 DNA: TGTGCCAGCAGCTTAATCTCGGGCAGCTATGGCTACACCTTC
CDR3 protein: CASSLISGSYGYTF

J gene: TRBJ2-7
V gene: TRBV6-6
clone size: NA
D gene: NA
CDR3 DNA: TGTGCCAGCAGTTACCACATCTCCTACGAGCAGTACTTC
CDR3 protein: CASSYHISYEQYF

J gene: TRBJ1-1
V gene: TRBV7-9
clone size: NA
D gene: TRBD1
CDR3 DNA: TGTGCCAGCAGCTCAACAGGGGGCCGCACTGAAGCTTTCTTT
CDR3 protein: CASSSTGGRTEAFF

J gene: TRBJ2-3
V gene: TRBV19
clone size: NA
D gene: NA
CDR3 DNA: TGTGCCAGTAGTATTCGGGACCTTAGCACAGATACGCAGTATTTT
CDR3 protein: CASSIRDLSTDTQYF

J gene: TRBJ1-4
V gene: TRBV11-2
clone size: NA
D gene: NA
CDR3 DNA: TGTGCCAGCAGCCCTGGGGAAAAACTGTTTTTT
CDR3 protein: CASSPGEKLFF

J gene: TRBJ1-2
V gene: TRBV9
clone size: NA
D gene: NA
CDR3 DNA: TGTGCCAGCAGCGTAGGAATTGGGGTCCCCTATGGCTACACCTTC
CDR3 protein: CASSVGIGVPYGYTF